Shown below are 17 T cell receptor beta chains from a single sample sequenced in a study of chemoradiotherapy in HPV16-positive cancers. Some clones are missing from TCRdb's copy, which holds only in-frame ones; the method was immunoSEQ multiplex PCR. The profile covers 30,000 to 40,000 clones, with roughly 90% appearing a single time and 3% to 4% taken by the ten largest. This material consisted of blood, taken from a patient who underwent chemoradiotherapy. The receptors stem from a human donor with HPV-associated anogenital cancer.

The DNA of the CDR3 is TGCGCCAGCAGCGCGGGGGGGGACGGCTACGAGCAGTACTTC. Amino acids: CASSAGGDGYEQYF. The V call is TRBV5-1, the J call TRBJ2-7; the match to TRBD2 covers 9 bases. The germline V gene encodes CDR1 SGHRS and CDR2 YFSETQ. V was clipped by 4 bases and J by 3 bases; unmatched bases: 5. The CDR3 contains 14 residues.

The V and J genes are TRBV7-2 and TRBJ1-2; D is perhaps TRBD1 (5 bases). Germline loops: CDR1 SGHTA, CDR2 FQGNSA. Trimming left V 4 bases short and J 3 bases short, with 12 bases between. The CDR3 runs to 14 residues. CDR3 protein: CASSSGVGYYGYTF. CDR3 in DNA: TGTGCCAGCAGCTCGGGGGTGGGGTACTATGGCTACACCTTC.

The V and J genes are TRBV11-2 and TRBJ1-1, with D possibly TRBD1 on 5 matching bases. The ends were cut back, 3 bases at V and 1 base at J, with 15 bases in the middle. The CDR3 is 16 amino acids. Germline CDR1 is SGHAT and CDR2 is FQNNGV. The CDR3 DNA reads as TGTGCCAGCAGCTTGCAACAGGTGATTAGGAACACTGAAGCTTTCTTT. Amino acid sequence: CASSLQQVIRNTEAFF.

J is TRBJ1-4 and V is TRBV9; weak D call: TRBD1 (6 bases). This CDR3 is 15 amino acids long. CDR1 SGDLS and CDR2 YYNGEE come from the germline V gene. V was cut by 3 bases and J by 3 bases, with 12 bases left in between. The CDR3 nucleotides read TGTGCCAGCAGCGCACACCACAGGGCTAATGAAAAACTGTTTTTT. It encodes CASSAHHRANEKLFF.

The chain uses TRBV15 and TRBJ1-4; D is unresolved. The CDR3 has 13 residues. Germline V gives CDR1 LNHNV, CDR2 YYDKDF (reference sequence). Trimming pared 8 bases from V and 8 bases from J, leaving 15 bases between. DNA of the CDR3: TGTGCCACCGCTTATCGGCTAGGAGAAAAACTGTTTTTT. Translated: CATAYRLGEKLFF.

This chain connects TRBV6-5 to TRBJ2-7, with 8 bases identical to TRBD1. The CDR3 is 12 amino acids. Trimming took 8 bases from V and 3 from J; bases not matched to a gene: 3. Germline V gene data show CDR1 as MNHEY and CDR2 as SVGAGI. The CDR3 DNA reads TGTGCCAGCCAGACAGGGGACTACGAGCAGTACTTC. It codes for CASQTGDYEQYF.

As concerns this clone: One end of the junction fails to match germline, which may point to a read error. The V and J genes are TRBV5-1 and TRBJ2-1; D tentatively fits TRBD1 or TRBD2 (7 bases each). The germline gives CDR1 SGHRS, CDR2 YFSETQ. CDR3 length: 14 residues. This chain's CDR3 is CASSLGRGEGEQFF. The CDR3 region has the DNA TGCGCCAGCAGTTTGGGCAGGGGGGAGGGTGAGCAGTTCTTC.

CDR3 coding DNA: TGCGCCAGCAGCCGAGGGACAGGGGGTTCCGGGGAGCTGTTTTTT. Its protein is CASSRGTGGSGELFF. This rearrangement joins TRBV4-1 to TRBJ2-2; TRBD1 matches at 11 bases. The V and J ends lost 4 bases and 6 bases, in that order; junction bases with no gene match: 4. The CDR3 spans 15 residues. Germline V gene data show CDR1 as MGHRA and CDR2 as YSYEKL.

This clone was observed a few times. The rearrangement links TRBV11-3 to TRBJ1-3, with D unclear. This CDR3 is built from 15 residues. The germline V gene encodes CDR1 SGHNT and CDR2 YENEEA. V was cut by 0 bases and J by 2 bases, with 8 bases left in between. The CDR3 loop is CASSLDPSPGNTIYF. The CDR3 DNA follows: TGTGCCAGCAGCTTAGATCCTTCCCCTGGAAACACCATATATTTT.

The chain carries TRBV11-3 and TRBJ1-1; perhaps TRBD1 as D (5 bases). This CDR3 is 13 amino acids long. Germline V lookup: CDR1 SGHNT, CDR2 YENEEA. The V gene lost 5 bases and the J gene lost 3 bases, with 10 bases spanning the gap. The CDR3 spells CASSLGQDTEAFF. DNA for the CDR3: TGTGCCAGCAGCCTAGGACAAGACACTGAAGCTTTCTTT.

This clone was recorded only once. This chain links TRBV27 with TRBJ2-6; no reliable D call. CDR3 size: 14 residues. Trimming left V 2 bases short and J 2 bases short, with 4 bases between. Germline assignment: CDR1 MNHEY and CDR2 SMNVEV (reference sequence). Here the CDR3 DNA reads TGTGCCAGCAGTTTACTGACTGGGGCCAACGTCCTGACTTTC. Amino acid sequence: CASSLLTGANVLTF.

This rearrangement joins TRBV5-6 to TRBJ1-3; D is undetermined. There are 15 residues in the CDR3. Germline V gene sequence: CDR1 SGHDT, CDR2 YYEEEE. V shed 1 base and J shed 0 bases, with 8 bases lying between them. CDR3 residues: CASSLLHYSGNTIYF. CDR3 bases: TGTGCCAGCAGCTTGCTTCATTACTCTGGAAACACCATATATTTT.

This chain joins TRBV9 and TRBJ2-7, with a tentative D call TRBD1 (6 bases). Germline lookup yields CDR1 SGDLS and CDR2 YYNGEE. Deletions cut 0 bases from V and 0 bases from J, with 10 bases between. There are 15 residues in the CDR3. CDR3 nucleotide sequence: TGTGCCAGCAGCGTAGGAGGGGGACGCTCCTACGAGCAGTACTTC. Protein product: CASSVGGGRSYEQYF.

The J gene is TRBJ1-1, the V gene TRBV7-9; TRBD1 aligns across 9 bases. The germline V gene has CDR1 SEHNR and CDR2 FQNEAQ (reference sequence). The V and J ends lost 3 bases and 8 bases, in that order; junction bases with no gene match: 4. The CDR3 contains 13 residues. The CDR3 region has the DNA TGTGCCAGCAGCTTGGACAGGGGAGGGGAAGCTTTCTTT. Protein product: CASSLDRGGEAFF.

This clone was seen just once. The V call is TRBV7-2, the J call TRBJ2-2; maybe TRBD2 (5 bases). Germline V CDR1 and CDR2: SGHTA, FQGNSA. The length of the CDR3 is 16 residues. V lost 1 base, J lost 4 bases, and 13 bases lay in between. For the CDR3, the DNA is TGTGCCAGCAGCTTAGTCCTAGCAGTGTTCACCGGGGAGCTGTTTTTT. Translating gives CASSLVLAVFTGELFF.

The J gene is TRBJ1-1, the V gene TRBV19; 9 bases match TRBD1. Germline V gene sequence: CDR1 LNHDA, CDR2 SQIVND (reference sequence). The CDR3 is made up of 14 amino acids. Losses at the gene ends were 6 bases for V and 5 bases for J; bases not matched to a gene: 7. The DNA of the CDR3 is TGTGCCAGTAGCATCGACAGGGGGATGACTGAAGCTTTCTTT. Residues: CASSIDRGMTEAFF. Using reference TRBV19 and TRBJ1-1 for the parts outside the CDR3, the full variable domain is DGGITQSPKYLFRKEGQNVTLSCEQNLNHDAMYWYRQDPGQGLRLIYYSQIVNDFQKGDIAEGYSVSREKKESFPLTVTSAQKNPTAFYLCASSIDRGMTEAFFGQGTRLTVV.

The CDR3 region is CASSRDRGQGYTF. The CDR3 DNA sequence: TGTGCCAGCAGCCGTGACAGGGGGCAAGGCTACACCTTC. The chain recombines TRBV7-9 with TRBJ1-2, with 10 bases lining up with TRBD1. In germline, CDR1 is SEHNR, CDR2 FQNEAQ (reference sequence). Trimming at V came to 5 bases and at J to 8 bases, leaving 5 bases not matched to a gene. CDR3 length: 13 residues.